This TCR beta chain was found in a study of glioma-infiltrating T cells. Study-level findings and limits: Gliomas, especially low-grade, showed above-expected tissue-blood divergence; non-neoplastic patients showed below.

Comment on this clonotype: Its antigen is not identified. A junction end diverges from the germline sequence, so it may reflect a read error.

The iRepertoire nested amplicon-rescue multiplex PCR amplified TCR alpha and beta CDR3s from RNA. TCRdb reprocessed the multiplex PCR reads via MiXCR and lists one record per CDR3 protein. The sample carries about 3,900 distinct CDR3 sequences, 31% recorded once. The CDR3 runs to 13 residues. The germline gives CDR1 LNHDA, CDR2 SQIVND (reference sequence). The source of this sequence is a human donor with low-grade glioma or glioblastoma, undergoing nonglioma brain surgery, or in good health (not recorded which). The rearrangement links TRBV19 to TRBJ2-2; D gene unclear. The sample was glioma tissue, nonneoplastic brain tissue, or PBMCs (not recorded which). DNA for the CDR3: TGTGCCGGTAGTATAAGGTCCACCGGGGAGCTGTTTTTT. Protein sequence: CAGSIRSTGELFF.